Shown below are 25 T cell receptor beta chains from a single sample sequenced in a study of PD-L1 blockade in urothelial cancer. The assay was immunoSEQ multiplex PCR, and TCRdb's table has in-frame clones only and misses some. Among around 130,000 clones listed, around 84% were seen once. Sample time point: pretreatment peripheral blood. The sequencing here drew on PBMCs, taken around atezolizumab (anti-PD-L1) treatment. All receptors come from a man aged 45 to 65 with urothelial cancer.

The chain has TRBV7-9 and TRBJ2-2, with a weak D call TRBD1 (5 bases). Trimming pared 5 bases from V and 1 base from J, leaving 11 bases between. The CDR3 is 15 amino acids. From germline, CDR1 is SEHNR and CDR2 FQNEAQ (reference sequence). For the CDR3, the DNA is TGTGCCAGCAGCAAAATACAGGTGAACACCGGGGAGCTGTTTTTT. Protein product: CASSKIQVNTGELFF.

This chain connects TRBV5-1 to TRBJ2-2; D is possibly TRBD1 (6 bases). Germline CDR1 SGHRS, CDR2 YFSETQ. The length of the CDR3 is 18 residues. V lost 4 bases to trimming and J lost 4 bases, with 23 bases between them. The CDR3 DNA is TGCGCCAGCAGCGTGTCCCAGGGGCGCGTGGTATCCACCGGGGAGCTGTTTTTT. Its protein product is CASSVSQGRVVSTGELFF.

The chain joins TRBV5-1 to TRBJ2-2; possible D gene TRBD1, 6 bases. This CDR3 has 13 residues. Trimming pared 0 bases from V and 7 bases from J, leaving 7 bases between. Germline assignment: CDR1 SGHRS and CDR2 YFSETQ. CDR3 DNA sequence: TGCGCCAGCAGCTTGGAGACAGGCGGGGAGCTGTTTTTT. Protein product: CASSLETGGELFF.

The chain uses TRBV4-2 and TRBJ2-1; weak D call: TRBD2 (6 bases). V dropped 0 bases and J dropped 4 bases, with 16 bases sitting between them. This CDR3 has 17 amino acids. Per the germline V gene, CDR1 is LGHNA and CDR2 is YNFKEQ. Here the CDR3 DNA reads TGTGCCAGCAGCCAAGAGCTACGTAGCGGAATATACAATGAGCAGTTCTTC. Its protein product is CASSQELRSGIYNEQFF.

This chain joins TRBV7-8 and TRBJ2-1; the D gene is possibly TRBD1 (6 bases). The CDR3 consists of 16 residues. In germline, CDR1 is SGHVS, CDR2 FQNEAQ. The V gene lost 7 bases and the J gene lost 1 base, with 17 bases spanning the gap. The CDR3 protein is CASNRGGQGSYNEQFF. As DNA, the CDR3 is TGTGCCAGCAACCGTGGGGGCCAGGGGTCCTACAATGAGCAGTTCTTC. The full variable domain, its missing parts supplied by reference TRBV7-8 and TRBJ2-1, is GAGVSQSPRYKVAKRGQDVALRCDPISGHVSLFWYQQALGQGPEFLTYFQNEAQLDKSGLPSDRFFAERPEGSVSTLKIQRTQQEDSAVYLCASNRGGQGSYNEQFFGPGTRLTVL.

This clone was seen a few times. The chain combines TRBV27 with TRBJ1-5; 8 bases are shared with TRBD1. This CDR3 region has 14 residues. CDR1 is MNHEY and CDR2 is SMNVEV in the germline V gene (reference sequence). J was trimmed by 5 bases and V by 6 bases; bases with no gene match: 6. The CDR3, as DNA: TGTGCCAGCAGCCCAGGGGGCGGAGATCAGCCCCAGCATTTT. This sequence encodes CASSPGGGDQPQHF.

The rearrangement joins TRBV19 to TRBJ2-2; tentatively, D is TRBD2 (5 bases). The CDR3 runs 15 residues. CDR1 is LNHDA and CDR2 is SQIVND in the germline V gene (reference sequence). V lost 8 bases, J lost 6 bases, and 19 bases lay in between. The CDR3 is CASSAPGFDAGELFF. For the CDR3, the DNA is TGTGCCAGTTCCGCCCCGGGATTTGATGCCGGGGAGCTGTTTTTT.

This clone was observed a few times. V gene TRBV7-9 combines with J gene TRBJ2-7; 9 bases are a match to TRBD2. CDR1 SEHNR and CDR2 FQNEAQ come from the germline V gene (reference sequence). The length of the CDR3 is 16 residues. Germline trimming cut 2 bases from V and 3 bases from J; bases unmatched to any gene: 8. This CDR3 is CASSLPSGKILYEQYF. The DNA of the CDR3 is TGTGCCAGCAGCTTACCTAGCGGGAAAATTCTCTACGAGCAGTACTTC.

V gene TRBV2 combines with J gene TRBJ2-4, with D possibly matching TRBD2 (5 bases). The germline V gene encodes CDR1 SNHLY and CDR2 FYNNEI. V gave up 8 bases and J gave up 1 base, with 15 bases separating them. This CDR3 is built from 15 residues. Written as DNA, the CDR3 is TGTGCCAGCTCGGACGGGATTGGGGCCAAAAACATTCAGTACTTC. It translates to CASSDGIGAKNIQYF.

The chain combines TRBV19 with TRBJ2-2; the D gene is possibly TRBD2 (5 bases). The V end was cut by 7 bases, the J end by 6 bases, with 27 bases between. The CDR3 loop spans 18 amino acids. Germline CDR1 LNHDA, CDR2 SQIVND (reference sequence). The CDR3 is CASKAFRASAIGAGELFF. The CDR3 coding sequence is TGTGCCAGTAAGGCCTTTAGAGCCTCCGCCATCGGGGCCGGGGAGCTGTTTTTT.

The chain links TRBV18 to TRBJ1-4; 11 nucleotides agree with TRBD1. J lost 2 bases, V lost 3 bases, and 2 bases had no gene match. The CDR3 loop spans 16 amino acids. Germline values: CDR1 KGHSH, CDR2 LQKENI. The DNA for the CDR3 is TGTGCCAGCTCACCGGGGACAGGGGGTACTAATGAAAAACTGTTTTTT. This encodes CASSPGTGGTNEKLFF.

The chain has TRBV6-5 and TRBJ2-2; 11 nucleotides match TRBD1. Trimming cost V 10 bases and J 6 bases; bases outside gene matches: 4. The germline CDR1 and CDR2 sequences are MNHEY and SVGAGI. This CDR3 region has 13 residues. CDR3 residues: CATRDRGSGELFF. The CDR3 bases are TGTGCCACCCGGGACAGGGGGTCCGGGGAGCTGTTTTTT.

V and J are TRBV9 and TRBJ2-1, with D perhaps TRBD1 (6 bases). V was shortened by 3 bases and J by 0 bases, with 10 bases between the two germline ends. The CDR3 is 15 residues long. Germline V gives CDR1 SGDLS, CDR2 YYNGEE. The chain's CDR3 is CASSEDSSSYNEQFF. In nucleotides, the CDR3 is TGTGCCAGCAGCGAGGACAGCAGCTCCTACAATGAGCAGTTCTTC.

The rearrangement joins TRBV30 to TRBJ1-2; D gene uncertain. V was clipped by 0 bases and J by 4 bases, with 15 bases between them. Germline CDR1 GTSNPN, CDR2 SVGIG (reference sequence). The CDR3 spans 15 residues. This CDR3 reads CAWSVLSGQLYGYTF. The CDR3 DNA follows: TGTGCCTGGAGTGTATTAAGCGGCCAACTCTATGGCTACACCTTC.

The sample holds a few counts of this clone. The chain recombines TRBV10-3 with TRBJ2-7; D gene ambiguous. Germline-derived CDR1 and CDR2 are ENHRY and SYGVKD. This CDR3 comprises 11 residues. Trimming shortened V by 3 bases and J by 6 bases, and 6 bases separated the two germline ends. The CDR3 sequence is CAISDLCEQYF. CDR3 nucleotide sequence: TGTGCCATCAGTGACCTCTGCGAGCAGTACTTC.

The V gene is TRBV19, the J gene TRBJ2-7; D possibly corresponds to TRBD1 (6 bases). The V gene's germline CDR1 is LNHDA and CDR2 SQIVND (reference sequence). V was clipped by 3 bases and J by 3 bases, with 12 bases between them. The CDR3 has 14 amino acids. The CDR3, as DNA: TGTGCCAGTAGTATCCAGGGGCGCAACTACGAGCAGTACTTC. It yields the protein CASSIQGRNYEQYF.

The CDR3 DNA is TGTGCCAGCATCGAAGCCAGGGACAGCTTATTCACAGATACGCAGTATTTT. Translated: CASIEARDSLFTDTQYF. J is TRBJ2-3 and V is TRBV28, with 7 bases aligning to TRBD1. In germline, CDR1 is MDHEN, CDR2 SYDVKM. Unmatched junction bases numbered 15, after V lost 7 bases and J lost 2 bases. The CDR3 has 17 residues.

The chain has TRBV28 and TRBJ1-2; a weak D match, TRBD1 (6 bases). CDR1 is MDHEN and CDR2 is SYDVKM in the germline V gene. The CDR3 consists of 14 residues. The V and J ends lost 6 bases and 0 bases respectively, with 11 bases between them. The CDR3 region has the DNA TGTGCCAGCAGGGGGGACACGTCTAACTATGGCTACACCTTC. Translation gives CASRGDTSNYGYTF.

The chain couples TRBV28 to TRBJ1-4; 11 positions match TRBD1. After removal of 5 bases from V and 4 bases from J, the junction contained 3 bases not matched to a gene. Germline CDR1 reads MDHEN; CDR2 reads SYDVKM. The CDR3 covers 15 residues. Here the CDR3 reads CASSGQGAGNEKLFF. DNA of the CDR3: TGTGCCAGCAGTGGACAGGGGGCGGGTAATGAAAAACTGTTTTTT.

The chain uses TRBV2 and TRBJ1-1; the D is unclear. The CDR3 is made up of 11 amino acids. Germline CDR1 is SNHLY and CDR2 is FYNNEI. Trimming removed 4 bases from V and 6 bases from J, with 6 bases in between. Written as DNA, the CDR3 is TGTGCCAGCAGTGTCCGGGCTGAAGCTTTCTTT. It specifies CASSVRAEAFF. The full variable domain, rest sourced from reference TRBV2 and TRBJ1-1, is EPEVTQTPSHQVTQMGQEVILRCVPISNHLYFYWYRQILGQKVEFLVSFYNNEISEKSEIFDDQFSVERPDGSNFTLKIRSTKLEDSAMYFCASSVRAEAFFGQGTRLTVV.

This chain joins TRBV7-9 and TRBJ2-5; TRBD1 agrees at 8 bases. V trimming: 1 base; J trimming: 0 bases; junction bases outside the gene matches: 4. The CDR3 has 16 amino acids. Germline V CDR1 and CDR2: SEHNR, FQNEAQ (reference sequence). The CDR3 bases are TGTGCCAGCAGCTTAGGGACAGGGAAAAACCAAGAGACCCAGTACTTC. This gives the protein CASSLGTGKNQETQYF.

The genes are TRBV14 and TRBJ2-7, with D tentatively TRBD2 (6 bases). Trimming cost V 5 bases and J 0 bases, with 14 bases left between them. Germline values: CDR1 SGHDN, CDR2 FVKESK. This CDR3 has 15 residues. The CDR3 sequence: CASSNRLDTSYEQYF. CDR3 coding DNA: TGTGCCAGCAGCAACCGACTAGACACCTCCTACGAGCAGTACTTC.

This clone was seen only a few times. This chain joins TRBV6-1 and TRBJ2-7, with D perhaps TRBD1 (6 bases). The germline V gene has CDR1 MNHNS and CDR2 SASEGT. The CDR3 has 15 residues. The germline V and J ends were trimmed by 7 bases and 0 bases, with 16 bases remaining between them. The CDR3 region has the DNA TGTGCCAGCAACTTAGGTGGGGGCAACTCCTACGAGCAGTACTTC. This encodes CASNLGGGNSYEQYF.

The chain uses TRBV18 and TRBJ2-1, with TRBD2 matching over 12 bases. CDR3 length equals 14 residues. J was trimmed by 10 bases and V by 3 bases; bases with no gene match: 4. CDR1 is KGHSH, CDR2 LQKENI, per germline. CDR3 in amino acids: CASSPGLAGQEQFF. The CDR3 nucleotides are TGTGCCAGCTCACCCGGACTAGCGGGACAGGAGCAGTTCTTC.

This rearrangement joins TRBV28 to TRBJ1-2, with a possible D match to TRBD1 (5 bases). Between the trimmed V and J ends, which lost 11 bases and 2 bases, there was a span of 15 bases. The germline gives CDR1 MDHEN, CDR2 SYDVKM. There are 13 residues in the CDR3. CDR3 sequence (DNA): TGTGCCTGTCTGAAGGGGAACAACTATGGCTACACCTTC. Its translation is CACLKGNNYGYTF.